These T cell receptor beta chains were read from a single sample in a study of control samples from healthy donors and cancer patients. Sequencing was performed with immunoSEQ multiplex PCR; in TCRdb, only in-frame clones are kept and a portion is missing. The sample lists under 150,000 clones; around 86% were seen once. Input material: blood. Receptors were obtained from a man in his forties in good health. Both conserved end residues are part of each CDR3. A D gene is named only where the DNA matches it firmly. Where a row states a size, it is once, few, many or the class of an expanded clone; other rows omit it.

j_call	d_call	v_call	clone_size	cdr3_nt	cdr3_aa
TRBJ2-7	TRBD2	TRBV6-5	.	TGTGCCAGCAGTTACCGGGCTAGCGGGGCCTACGAGCAGTACTTC	CASSYRASGAYEQYF
TRBJ2-3	TRBD2	TRBV5-1	.	TGCGCCAGCAGCTTGGGTAGCGGGGACACAGATACGCAGTATTTT	CASSLGSGDTDTQYF
TRBJ1-2	TRBD1	TRBV5-1	.	TGCGCCAGCAGCTTAGACAGGGAGGTGGGGATCTATGGCTACACCTTC	CASSLDREVGIYGYTF
TRBJ2-5	TRBD1	TRBV7-3	.	TGTGCCAGCAGCTACACCGGGACAGGGGGAGTCGAGACCCAGTACTTC	CASSYTGTGGVETQYF
TRBJ1-2	TRBD1	TRBV5-1	.	TGCGCCAGCGGACAGGGGAATATCTATAACTATGGCTACACCTTC	CASGQGNIYNYGYTF
TRBJ1-2	.	TRBV5-6	.	TGTGCCAGCAGCTTGACAGGGTTCACTTATGGCTACACCTTC	CASSLTGFTYGYTF
TRBJ2-7	.	TRBV11-3	.	TGTGCCGTACTCTACCAGGGAAGGGAGCAGTACTTC	CAVLYQGREQYF
TRBJ2-3	TRBD1	TRBV18	.	TGTGCCAGCTCACCACTAGGGACAGGCAACACAGATACGCAGTATTTT	CASSPLGTGNTDTQYF
TRBJ2-3	.	TRBV12-3/TRBV12-4	few	TGTGCCAGCACCCGGGACAGCACAGATACGCAGTATTTT	CASTRDSTDTQYF
TRBJ2-2	.	TRBV10-3	few	TGTGCCACGGGTCAGACCGGGGAGCTGTTTTTT	CATGQTGELFF
TRBJ2-2	.	TRBV7-9	.	TGTGCCAGCAGCAAATGGGCCGGGACTAACACCGGGGAGCTGTTTTTT	CASSKWAGTNTGELFF
TRBJ2-5	.	TRBV5-1	few	TGCGCCAGCAGCTTGGGTCTAGTTCCCCATAACCAAGAGACCCAGTACTTC	CASSLGLVPHNQETQYF
TRBJ2-1	.	TRBV5-4	.	TGTGCCAGCAGCAGGGTAGGGGGGCTTTACAATGAGCAGTTCTTC	CASSRVGGLYNEQFF